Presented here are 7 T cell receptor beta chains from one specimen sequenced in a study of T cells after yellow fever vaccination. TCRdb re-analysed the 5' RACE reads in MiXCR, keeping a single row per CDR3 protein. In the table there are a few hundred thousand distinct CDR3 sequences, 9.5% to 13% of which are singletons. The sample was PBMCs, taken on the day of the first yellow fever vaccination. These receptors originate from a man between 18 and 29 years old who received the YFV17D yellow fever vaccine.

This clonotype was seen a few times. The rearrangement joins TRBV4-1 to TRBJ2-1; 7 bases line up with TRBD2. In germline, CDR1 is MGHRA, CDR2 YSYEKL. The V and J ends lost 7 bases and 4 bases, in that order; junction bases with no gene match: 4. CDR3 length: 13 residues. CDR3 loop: CASTSGEYNEQFF. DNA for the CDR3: TGCGCCAGCACGAGCGGGGAATACAATGAGCAGTTCTTC.

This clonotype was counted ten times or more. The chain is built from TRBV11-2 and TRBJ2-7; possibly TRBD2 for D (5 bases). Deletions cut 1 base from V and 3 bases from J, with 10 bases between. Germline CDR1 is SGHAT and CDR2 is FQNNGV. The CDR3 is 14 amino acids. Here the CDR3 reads CASSLGGFSYEQYV. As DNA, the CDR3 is TGTGCCAGCAGCTTAGGCGGGTTTAGCTACGAGCAGTACGTC.

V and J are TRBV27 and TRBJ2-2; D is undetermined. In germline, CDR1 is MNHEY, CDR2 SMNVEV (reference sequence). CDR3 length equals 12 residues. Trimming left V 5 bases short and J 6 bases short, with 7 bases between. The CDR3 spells CASSITSGELFF. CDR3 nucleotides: TGTGCCAGCAGTATAACGTCCGGGGAGCTGTTTTTT.

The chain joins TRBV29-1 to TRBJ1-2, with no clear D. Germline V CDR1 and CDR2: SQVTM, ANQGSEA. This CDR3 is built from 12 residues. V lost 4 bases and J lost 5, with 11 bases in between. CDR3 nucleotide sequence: TGCAGCGTTGCGGAGGTGGGGTATGGCTACACCTTC. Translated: CSVAEVGYGYTF.

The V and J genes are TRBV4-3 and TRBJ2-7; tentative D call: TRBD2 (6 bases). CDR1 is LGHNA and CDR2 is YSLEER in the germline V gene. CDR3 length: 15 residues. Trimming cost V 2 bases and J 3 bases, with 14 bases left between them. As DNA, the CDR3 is TGCGCCAGCAGCCAACTAGCGATGGAGAGCTACGAGCAGTACTTC. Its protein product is CASSQLAMESYEQYF.

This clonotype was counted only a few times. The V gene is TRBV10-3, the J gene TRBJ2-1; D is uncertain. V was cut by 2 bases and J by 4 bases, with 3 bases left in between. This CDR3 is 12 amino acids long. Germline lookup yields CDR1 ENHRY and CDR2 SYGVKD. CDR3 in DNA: TGTGCCATCAGTGAGACTTACAATGAGCAGTTCTTC. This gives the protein CAISETYNEQFF.

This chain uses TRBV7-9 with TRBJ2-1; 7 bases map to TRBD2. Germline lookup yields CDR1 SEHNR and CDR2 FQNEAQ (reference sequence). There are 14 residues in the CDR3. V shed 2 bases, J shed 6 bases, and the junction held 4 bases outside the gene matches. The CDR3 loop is CASSLSGTTNEQFF. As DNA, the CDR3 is TGTGCCAGCAGCTTATCCGGGACTACCAATGAGCAGTTCTTC. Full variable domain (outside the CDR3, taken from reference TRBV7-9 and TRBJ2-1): DTGVSQNPRHKITKRGQNVTFRCDPISEHNRLYWYRQTLGQGPEFLTYFQNEAQLEKSRLLSDRFSAERPKGSFSTLEIQRTEQGDSAMYLCASSLSGTTNEQFFGPGTRLTVL.